What follows are 13 T cell receptor beta chains derived from one specimen sequenced in a study of regulatory T cells in long-lasting Graves disease. The time point is: persistent/refractory GD, antithyroid drugs over 5 years with positive TRAb. Following extraction of RNA from PBMCs, that RNA was used to make the TCR library. Investigators prepared the TCR beta libraries by applying iRepertoire HTBI primers and Arm-PCR of CDR3 regions. TCRdb recomputed calls from the multiplex PCR reads with MiXCR, one row per CDR3 protein. The sample carries 300,000 to 500,000 distinct CDR3 sequences, less than 25% recorded once. This specimen consisted of peripheral blood mononuclear cells (PBMCs), obtained when the disease was refractory, from a patient treated with antithyroid drugs. The receptor source for this set is a female donor with Graves disease.

V gene TRBV2 combines with J gene TRBJ2-1; D uncertain. The V end lost 6 bases, the J end lost 5 bases, and 14 bases lay between the germline ends. Per germline, CDR1 SNHLY and CDR2 FYNNEI. The CDR3 is made up of 14 amino acids. This CDR3 reads CASRATSRDNEQFF. The DNA of the CDR3 is TGTGCCAGCAGGGCGACGAGTCGAGACAATGAGCAGTTCTTC.

This clonotype was counted once. This sequence joins TRBV20-1 and TRBJ2-4; D remains unclear. There are 13 residues in the CDR3. Deletions cut 1 base from V and 8 bases from J, with 12 bases between. CDR1 and CDR2 (germline): DFQATT, SNEGSKA (reference sequence). CDR3 bases: TGCAGTGCTAGAGCGGCTCCCCGGGACATTCAGTACTTC. It specifies CSARAAPRDIQYF.

The gene calls are TRBV4-3 and TRBJ2-2; 7 nucleotides align to TRBD2. J gave up 0 bases and V 3 bases, and 7 bases lay outside the gene matches. The CDR3 sequence is 17 residues long. In germline, CDR1 is LGHNA, CDR2 YSLEER. CDR3 DNA sequence: TGCGCCAGCAGCCAGGCCCCTAGCGGAGCGAACACCGGGGAGCTGTTTTTT. Translation gives CASSQAPSGANTGELFF.

The rearrangement uses TRBV6-2 or TRBV6-3 and TRBJ2-7; TRBD2 matches at 9 bases. CDR3 length: 16 residues. Germline V gene data show CDR1 as MNHEY and CDR2 as SVGEGT. Unmatched junction bases numbered 11, after V lost 4 bases and J lost 4 bases. The CDR3 DNA reads TGTGCCAGCAGTTTTATCCTAGCGGGGTTCTCATACGAGCAGTACTTC. Its translation is CASSFILAGFSYEQYF.

The gene calls are TRBV20-1 and TRBJ2-7; D possibly uses TRBD1 or TRBD2 (7 bases each). Germline V gene lookup returns CDR1 DFQATT and CDR2 SNEGSKA (reference sequence). Trimming stripped 3 bases from V and 5 bases from J, with 17 bases between. This CDR3 region has 14 residues. The chain's CDR3 is CSARGGGQPHEQYF. The CDR3 DNA sequence: TGCAGTGCTAGGGGGGGGGGACAGCCTCACGAGCAGTACTTC.

This clonotype was found many times. V gene TRBV28 combines with J gene TRBJ2-7; no clear D gene. Germline V gene sequence: CDR1 MDHEN, CDR2 SYDVKM. The CDR3 consists of 12 residues. V was clipped by 3 bases and J by 4 bases, with 7 bases between them. DNA for the CDR3: TGTGCCAGCAGTTTTGGGCCTTACGAGCAGTACTTC. Translated: CASSFGPYEQYF.

This clonotype was recorded at least ten times. The V gene is TRBV28, the J gene TRBJ2-7, with 8 bases fitting TRBD1. The CDR3 length is 14 residues. Germline values: CDR1 MDHEN, CDR2 SYDVKM. The V and J ends lost 7 bases and 2 bases, in that order; junction bases with no gene match: 7. The CDR3: CASTTGGPTYEQYF. The CDR3 bases are TGTGCCAGCACAACAGGGGGACCAACCTACGAGCAGTACTTC.

Worth noting for this clonotype: Here the CDR3 omits its conserved ending phenylalanine or tryptophan, so a read error is the likely source. The rearrangement links TRBV28 to TRBJ2-1, with 7 bases aligning to TRBD1. V was pared by 5 bases and J by 4 bases, with 8 bases of the junction left unmatched. CDR1 MDHEN and CDR2 SYDVKM come from the germline V gene. This CDR3 spans 15 amino acids. The CDR3 region is CASSPTGARYNEQFS. The CDR3 DNA reads TGTGCCAGCAGTCCAACAGGGGCGCGGTACAATGAGCAGTTCTCC.

The CDR3 bases are TGTGCCAGCACCCTTGGGGGGCTAGGCTACACCTTC. It yields the protein CASTLGGLGYTF. V and J are TRBV12-3 or TRBV12-4 and TRBJ1-2; maybe TRBD1 (6 bases). CDR3 length equals 12 residues. V was pared by 7 bases and J by 8 bases, with 14 bases between.

In this sample, this clonotype turned up a few times. This chain connects TRBV5-1 to TRBJ1-2; possibly TRBD1 for D (5 bases). Deletions cut 4 bases from V and 2 bases from J, with 15 bases between. The CDR3 is made up of 15 amino acids. The V gene's germline CDR1 is SGHRS and CDR2 YFSETQ. CDR3 region: CASSPSGVRNYGYTF. The CDR3 DNA sequence: TGCGCCAGCAGCCCGTCGGGGGTCAGGAACTATGGCTACACCTTC. Drawing the rest from reference TRBV5-1 and TRBJ1-2, the complete variable domain is KAGVTQTPRYLIKTRGQQVTLSCSPISGHRSVSWYQQTPGQGLQFLFEYFSETQRNKGNFPGRFSGRQFSNSRSEMNVSTLELGDSALYLCASSPSGVRNYGYTFGSGTRLTVV.

This clonotype was seen at least ten times. The chain employs TRBV12-3 or TRBV12-4 and TRBJ1-2; no clear D gene. The germline V and J ends were trimmed by 0 bases and 3 bases, with 5 bases remaining between them. There are 13 residues in the CDR3. CDR3 nucleotides: TGTGCCAGCAGTTTAGCGGAGGACTATGGCTACACCTTC. It specifies CASSLAEDYGYTF.

This clonotype was seen at least ten times. This sequence joins TRBV20-1 and TRBJ1-5; 7 bases are shared with TRBD1. V dropped 1 base and J dropped 4; count of bases not matched to a gene: 10. Looked up from germline, CDR1 is DFQATT and CDR2 is SNEGSKA (reference sequence). This CDR3 spans 16 amino acids. CDR3 loop: CSARVGAGGLNQPQHF. CDR3 in DNA: TGCAGTGCTAGAGTTGGGGCAGGGGGACTAAATCAGCCCCAGCATTTT.

This chain uses TRBV12-3 or TRBV12-4 with TRBJ1-1; D unresolved. The CDR3 loop spans 15 amino acids. Trimming shortened V by 5 bases and J by 4 bases, and 17 bases separated the two germline ends. Here the CDR3 DNA reads TGTGCCAGCAGTCCGACTCTTAAGGTTTCCACTGAAGCTTTCTTT. Translated, it gives CASSPTLKVSTEAFF.